Listed below are T cell receptor beta chains from one sample, sequenced in a study of T cell clones after liver transplantation. Measured with immunoSEQ multiplex PCR; TCRdb has only the in-frame clones, and not every one. This table holds roughly 74,000 clones, around 80% found once. Source: CD4+ T cells from blood, taken before liver transplant. Receptors were obtained from a human donor who received a liver transplant. CDR3s include the opening cysteine and the closing phenylalanine or tryptophan. Fields, in order: CDR3 protein, D gene, clone size, V gene. D genes are given only for firm matches. Clone size is given for some rows only: seen once, a few or many times, or a class if the clone is expanded.

CDR3: CATSPRTLGLADYSSYNEQFF
D: TRBD2
size: NA
V: TRBV15

CDR3: CASSLGQGHGYTF
D: TRBD1
size: NA
V: TRBV7-3

CDR3: CASSPPNIQGNYGYTF
D: TRBD1
size: NA
V: TRBV28

CDR3: CASSRRIQETQYF
D: NA
size: NA
V: TRBV21-1

CDR3: CASRPGGTAKETQYF
D: NA
size: NA
V: TRBV28

CDR3: CASRGQGWEQYF
D: TRBD1
size: NA
V: TRBV28

CDR3: CAWKFGGAREKLFF
D: NA
size: NA
V: TRBV30

CDR3: CASSFSQNTEAFF
D: NA
size: NA
V: TRBV27

CDR3: CASSLSVNYNEQFF
D: NA
size: NA
V: TRBV5-1

CDR3: CASSQTGTPGANEKLFF
D: TRBD1
size: NA
V: TRBV7-9

CDR3: CASSLTLDQTYEQYF
D: NA
size: many
V: TRBV5-1

CDR3: CASRQSLGNTEAFF
D: NA
size: NA
V: TRBV5-1

CDR3: CASSVPSWGLASTDTQYF
D: NA
size: NA
V: TRBV9

CDR3: CASSRREGSSYEQYF
D: NA
size: NA
V: TRBV6-5

CDR3: CATKGDPRANVLTF
D: NA
size: NA
V: TRBV19

CDR3: CASSLTTTAKNIQYF
D: NA
size: NA
V: TRBV5-1

CDR3: CASSEPGQAQQGGKLFF
D: NA
size: NA
V: TRBV21-1

CDR3: CASSSGGFNYGYTF
D: NA
size: NA
V: TRBV6-5

CDR3: CASSLSGVSYRADYNEQFF
D: NA
size: NA
V: TRBV28

CDR3: CASLQTLAYEQYF
D: NA
size: NA
V: TRBV6-1

CDR3: CASSSSDRNYGYTF
D: TRBD1
size: NA
V: TRBV28

CDR3: CASSWGGSSYNEQFF
D: TRBD2
size: NA
V: TRBV6-6

CDR3: CASSPSSGLEQYF
D: NA
size: NA
V: TRBV27

CDR3: CASSVGLLAAPHEQFF
D: NA
size: few
V: TRBV9

CDR3: CASSLRGGNTIYF
D: NA
size: NA
V: TRBV2

CDR3: CASSLEKRRSTDTQYF
D: NA
size: NA
V: TRBV11-2

CDR3: CASSKGTAETQYF
D: TRBD1
size: NA
V: TRBV11-2

CDR3: CASTVGGRHEQYF
D: NA
size: once
V: TRBV28

CDR3: CASSSTGELFF
D: NA
size: NA
V: TRBV6-1

CDR3: CASSLMTGTYEQYF
D: NA
size: NA
V: TRBV5-1

CDR3: CSGRDNEKLFF
D: NA
size: NA
V: TRBV20-1

CDR3: CASSLGGRGGTDTQYF
D: TRBD2
size: NA
V: TRBV27

CDR3: CASSVVGGGNGELFF
D: NA
size: NA
V: TRBV9